This TCR beta chain was recovered during a study of post-analysis software for immune sequencing data. General observations from the study: Five TRBV segments, TRBV5-6, TRBV5-1 and TRBV20-1 among them, were found more frequent in patients than controls.

TCR beta cDNA libraries included unique molecular identifiers. TCRdb recomputed calls from the PCR reads with MiXCR, one row per CDR3 protein. Among hundreds of thousands of distinct CDR3 sequences, over 30% were seen once, and the ten largest hold 6% to 9%. The V gene's germline CDR1 is LNHNV and CDR2 YYDKDF (reference sequence). After removal of 5 bases from V and 11 bases from J, the junction contained 20 bases not matched to a gene. The CDR3 contains 16 residues. As regards this clonotype: Its specificity is unknown.

Sequenced material: blood. The chain carries TRBV15 and TRBJ2-5; TRBD1 aligns across 7 bases. This receptor was obtained from a girl aged 2-15 years with multiple sclerosis. The chain's CDR3 is CATSAPTGTALLEQYF. The CDR3 nucleotides read TGTGCCACCAGCGCCCCGACCGGGACAGCCCTACTAGAGCAGTACTTC. The whole variable domain, filled in from reference TRBV15 and TRBJ2-5, reads DAMVIQNPRYQVTQFGKPVTLSCSQTLNHNVMYWYQQKSSQAPKLLFHYYDKDFNNEADTPDNFQSRRPNTSFCFLDIRSPGLGDTAMYLCATSAPTGTALLEQYFGPGTRLLVL.